The table lists the clone carrying this TCR beta chain with a few counts. Its antigen is unidentified. The sample originates from a study of cytomegalovirus exposure and HLA in healthy donors. Study-level findings and limits: The HLA-A and HLA-B alleles of most subjects were reportedly predicted accurately from TCR beta sequences.

V trimming: 3 bases; J trimming: 4 bases; junction bases outside the gene matches: 6. The CDR3 loop spans 15 amino acids. CDR1 is SSHAT and CDR2 is FNYEAQ in the germline V gene (reference sequence). The study ran its PCR with 60 Vbeta and 13 Jbeta primers. The repertoire was sequenced with immunoSEQ multiplex PCR; TCRdb's copy has only in-frame clones and lacks some. The sample lists 120,000 or so clones, 15% to 19% occurring once. The TCR originated in a woman younger than 30 in good health and CMV-seronegative. The sample consisted of PBMCs. The chain employs TRBV7-7 and TRBJ2-5; 9 nucleotides match TRBD2. This CDR3 reads CASSFSAGGLETQYF. The CDR3 DNA follows: TGTGCCAGCAGCTTCTCAGCGGGGGGCTTAGAGACCCAGTACTTC. Together with reference TRBV7-7 and TRBJ2-5, the CDR3 gives the full variable domain: GAGVSQSPRYKVTKRGQDVTLRCDPISSHATLYWYQQALGQGPEFLTYFNYEAQPDKSGLPSDRFSAERPEGSISTLTIQRTEQRDSAMYRCASSFSAGGLETQYFGPGTRLLVL.